The text below deals with one TCR beta chain. The data derive from a study of blood T cell repertoires in COVID-19. The repertoire was sequenced with immunoSEQ multiplex PCR; TCRdb's copy has only in-frame clones and lacks some. The data hold 160,000 or so clones, with over 70% observed a single time. This CDR3 region has 16 residues. CDR1 is SGHVS, CDR2 FQNEAQ, per germline. With 5 bases clipped from V and 1 base from J, the junction kept 8 bases outside the gene matches. The TCR comes from a woman aged 40 to 50 with acute COVID-19. The chain combines TRBV7-8 with TRBJ2-3, with 8 nucleotides matching TRBD1. Sequencing was done on a sample of PBMCs or T cells enriched from blood (not recorded which). This chain's CDR3 is CASSPFPGQGTDTQYF. DNA of the CDR3: TGTGCCAGCAGCCCGTTCCCGGGACAGGGCACAGATACGCAGTATTTT.